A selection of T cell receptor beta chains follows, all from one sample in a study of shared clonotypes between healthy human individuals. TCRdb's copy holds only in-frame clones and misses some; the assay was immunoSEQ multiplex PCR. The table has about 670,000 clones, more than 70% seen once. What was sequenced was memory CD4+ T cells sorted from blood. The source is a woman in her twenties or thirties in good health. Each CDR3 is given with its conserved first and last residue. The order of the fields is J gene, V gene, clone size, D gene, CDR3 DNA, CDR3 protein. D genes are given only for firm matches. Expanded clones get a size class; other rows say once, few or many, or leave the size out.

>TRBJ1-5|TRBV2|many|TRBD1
TGTGCCAGCAGTGATTTGACAGGGTATCAGCCCCAGCATTTT
CASSDLTGYQPQHF
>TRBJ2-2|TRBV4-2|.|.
TGTGCCAGCAGCCTGAATTCCATCTCCGGGGAGCTGTTTTTT
CASSLNSISGELFF
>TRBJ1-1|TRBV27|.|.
TGTGCCAGCAGTAAAAGAAGGAACACTGAAGCTTTCTTT
CASSKRRNTEAFF
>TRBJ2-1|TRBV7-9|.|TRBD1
TGTGCCAGCAGCTCCGGGACAGGGCACTACAATGAGCAGTTCTTC
CASSSGTGHYNEQFF
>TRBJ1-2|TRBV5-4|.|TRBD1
TGTGCCAGCAGCGACGACAGGGGGCACAGCTATGGCTACACCTTC
CASSDDRGHSYGYTF
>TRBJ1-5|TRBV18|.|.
TGTGCCAGCTCCCTCAACCGAGTGAGCAATCAGCCCCAGCATTTT
CASSLNRVSNQPQHF
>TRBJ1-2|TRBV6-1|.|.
TGTGCCAGCAGTGTGGACAGCGTCTATGGCTACACCTTC
CASSVDSVYGYTF
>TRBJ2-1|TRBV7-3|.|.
TGTGCCAGCAGCTTATATCCGGGCGCAGCCTACAATGAGCAGTTCTTC
CASSLYPGAAYNEQFF
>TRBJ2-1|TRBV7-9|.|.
TGTGCCAGCAGTCCACGCGGATGGCGGGACAATGAGCAGTTCTTC
CASSPRGWRDNEQFF
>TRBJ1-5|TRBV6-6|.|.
TGTGCCAGCAGGCAGGATAGCAATCAGCCCCAGCATTTT
CASRQDSNQPQHF
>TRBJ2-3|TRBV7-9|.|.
TGTGCCAGCAGTGGGACGGGGGACCGACCAGATACGCAGTATTTT
CASSGTGDRPDTQYF
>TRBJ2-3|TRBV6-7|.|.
TGTGCCAGCAGTTACGTTCGGCGCCCTGGGACGCAGTATTTT
CASSYVRRPGTQYF
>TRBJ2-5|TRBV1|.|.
TGCACCAGCAGCCAAGGCCTAGCGGGAGTAATGGAGACCCAGTACTTC
CTSSQGLAGVMETQYF
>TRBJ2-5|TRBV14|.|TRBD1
TGTGCCAGCAGCCAAGCTCGGACAGGGGTTGGGGAGACCCAGTACTTC
CASSQARTGVGETQYF
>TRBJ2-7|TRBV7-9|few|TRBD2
TGTGCCAGCAGTCTGGGACTAGCGGGATACGAGCAGTACTTC
CASSLGLAGYEQYF
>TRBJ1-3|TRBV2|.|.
TGTGCCAGCAGTGGGTCCACACCCACCTCTGGAAACACCATATATTTT
CASSGSTPTSGNTIYF
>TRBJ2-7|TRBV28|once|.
TGTGCCAGCGGACTGGAGGGCGAAGGGGTGGGTGAGCAGTACTTC
CASGLEGEGVGEQYF
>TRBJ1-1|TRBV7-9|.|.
TGTGCCAGCAGCTTAACCGGGACTAATCGCGGGGCTTTCTTT
CASSLTGTNRGAFF
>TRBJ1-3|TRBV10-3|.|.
TGTGCCATCAGTGAGCTGGGCTCTGGAAACACCATATATTTT
CAISELGSGNTIYF
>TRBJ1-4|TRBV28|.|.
TGTGCCAGCAGTTTAAATGAAAAGGTGTTTTTT
CASSLNEKVFF
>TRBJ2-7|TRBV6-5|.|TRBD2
TGTGCCAGCAGTTACTCCGGGACTAGCGTCGTATACGAGCAGTACTTC
CASSYSGTSVVYEQYF
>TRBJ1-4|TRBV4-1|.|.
TGCGCCAGCAGCCCCCGACCGGCAGCAACTAATGAAAAACTGTTTTTT
CASSPRPAATNEKLFF
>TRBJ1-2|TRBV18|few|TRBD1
TGTGCCAGCTCACCGTCCAGGGGGCTGAACTATGGCTACACCTTC
CASSPSRGLNYGYTF
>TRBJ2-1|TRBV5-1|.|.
TGCGCCAGCAGCCGGGACTCCTACAATGAGCAGTTCTTC
CASSRDSYNEQFF
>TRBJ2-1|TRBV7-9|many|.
TGTGCCAGCAGCTTAGCGGGGTACTACGAGCCACAGCATGAGCAGTTCTTC
CASSLAGYYEPQHEQFF
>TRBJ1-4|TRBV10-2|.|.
TGCGCCAGCAGTGAGCACTTTTCGAGGGAAAGGGAAAAACTGTTTTTT
CASSEHFSREREKLFF
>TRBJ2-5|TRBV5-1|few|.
TGCGCCAGCAGCTTGGTCGCGGACGCACAAGAGACCCAGTACTTC
CASSLVADAQETQYF
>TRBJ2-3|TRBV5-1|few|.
TGCGCCAGCAGCTTGGGTTCGGGCACAGGGGATACGCAGTATTTT
CASSLGSGTGDTQYF
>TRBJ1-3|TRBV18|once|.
TGTGCCAGCTCACGCGCCGCGGAAAACACCATATATTTT
CASSRAAENTIYF
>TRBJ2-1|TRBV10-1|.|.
TGCGCCAGCAGTGCCATAACGGGACACCTGCGGAACAATGAGCAGTTCTTC
CASSAITGHLRNNEQFF
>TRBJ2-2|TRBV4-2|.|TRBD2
TGTGCCAGCAGCCAAGAGGCTAGCGGCGGGGAGCTGTTTTTT
CASSQEASGGELFF
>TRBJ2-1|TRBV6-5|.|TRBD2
TGTGCCAGCAGTTACTCGCCGGGAGGGTCCTACAATGAGCAGTTCTTC
CASSYSPGGSYNEQFF
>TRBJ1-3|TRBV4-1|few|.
TGCGCCAGCAGCCCTCTGGGAAACACCATATATTTT
CASSPLGNTIYF
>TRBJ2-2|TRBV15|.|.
TGTGCCACCAGCAGAGATGGGGGACCCACCGGGGAGCTGTTTTTT
CATSRDGGPTGELFF
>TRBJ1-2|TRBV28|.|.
TGTGCCAGCACTGGGGGGAACAACTATGGCTACACCTTC
CASTGGNNYGYTF
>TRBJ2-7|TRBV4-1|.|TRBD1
TGCGCCAGCAGCCAAAACCCTACAGGGGGCTCCTACGAGCAGTACTTC
CASSQNPTGGSYEQYF
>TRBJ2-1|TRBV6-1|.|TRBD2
TGTGCCAGCAGCTCTCGGGTAGCGGGAGACCGGGAGCAGTTCTTC
CASSSRVAGDREQFF
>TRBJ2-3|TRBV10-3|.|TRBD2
TGTGCCATCAGTTCCCGTGGGAGGGGTGGAGCAGATACGCAGTATTTT
CAISSRGRGGADTQYF
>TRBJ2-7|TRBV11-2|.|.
TGTGCCAGCGGGACTTCTAGTTACGAGCAGTACTTC
CASGTSSYEQYF
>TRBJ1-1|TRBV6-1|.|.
TGTGCCAGCCGTAGGACAGAGATGAACACTGAAGCTTTCTTT
CASRRTEMNTEAFF
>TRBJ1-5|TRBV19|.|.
TGTGCCATCGCGAGGGGAGTTAGCAATCAGCCCCAGCATTTT
CAIARGVSNQPQHF
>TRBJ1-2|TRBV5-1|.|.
TGCGCCAGCAGCTTCGAAGCAGGCAAAGAAGGCTACACCTTC
CASSFEAGKEGYTF
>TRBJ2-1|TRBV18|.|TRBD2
TGTGCCAGCTCACCACGGGTTAGCGGGGGGTCATACAATGAGCAGTTCTTC
CASSPRVSGGSYNEQFF
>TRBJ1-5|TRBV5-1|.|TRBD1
TGCGCCAGCAGCTTAACAGGGGACCACAATCAGCCCCAGCATTTT
CASSLTGDHNQPQHF
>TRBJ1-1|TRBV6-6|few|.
TGTGCCAGCAGTTCACACCTAGGGACTGAAGCTTTCTTT
CASSSHLGTEAFF
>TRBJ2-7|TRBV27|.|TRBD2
TGTGCCAGCAGTAGGGGACTAGCGGGAGGGTCGTACGAGCAGTACTTC
CASSRGLAGGSYEQYF
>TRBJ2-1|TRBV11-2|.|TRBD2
TGTGCCAGCAGCCAGAGGGAGCGGGGATACGCCTACAATGAGCAGTTCTTC
CASSQRERGYAYNEQFF
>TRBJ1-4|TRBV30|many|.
TGTGCCTGGAGTGTAGTAGGGGCGGGAGAAAAACTGTTTTTT
CAWSVVGAGEKLFF
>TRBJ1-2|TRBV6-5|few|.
TGTGCCAGCAGGGAACCACGCGGGGCAGGTGGCTACACCTTC
CASREPRGAGGYTF
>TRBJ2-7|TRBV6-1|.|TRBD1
TGTGCCAGCAGTGAAAACAGGGGGCTCCCCTACGAGCAGTACTTC
CASSENRGLPYEQYF
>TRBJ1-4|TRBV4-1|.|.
TGCGCCAGCAGCCAAGGGCAAGGCAGGGCTAATGAAAAACTGTTTTTT
CASSQGQGRANEKLFF
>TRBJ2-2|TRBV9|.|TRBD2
TGTGCCAGCAGCGTAGCTAGCGGCAACACCGGGGAGCTGTTTTTT
CASSVASGNTGELFF
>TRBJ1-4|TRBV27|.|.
TGTGCCAGCAGTTTATACAGGGCAACTAATGAAAAACTGTTTTTT
CASSLYRATNEKLFF
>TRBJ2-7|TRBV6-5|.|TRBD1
TGTGCCAGCAGTGGCCGGGACAGGGATTCCTACGAGCAGTACTTC
CASSGRDRDSYEQYF